This TCR beta chain was captured in a study of T-cell memory formation after mild COVID-19. General study results and limits: SARS-CoV-2 specificity was not confirmed for second-wave clones peaking on day 37.

In TCRdb, the 5' RACE reads were re-called with MiXCR into one record per CDR3 protein. The top ten hold roughly 9.1% of the sample, which has around 510,000 distinct CDR3 sequences, about 22% seen once. This clonotype came up a few times. The antigen remains unidentified. The sample taken for sequencing was PBMCs or a T cell subset sorted from them (not recorded which). The clonotype originates from an adult woman who had mild COVID-19 (a few samples of this study predate the infection). Cell type and time point are not known.

This CDR3 reads CASRVSGTYEQYF. For the CDR3, the DNA is TGTGCCAGCAGAGTCAGCGGTACCTACGAGCAGTACTTC. The chain joins TRBV6-5 to TRBJ2-7; TRBD2 might be the D (5 bases). From germline, CDR1 is MNHEY and CDR2 SVGAGI. This CDR3 has 13 residues. V was pared by 6 bases and J by 2 bases, with 11 bases between.